The clone carrying this TCR beta chain was detected many times. As yet, its antigen is unknown. MiXCR, run by TCRdb on the multiplex PCR reads, gives a single entry per CDR3 protein. The top ten clones hold about 3.3% of a sample with about 200,000 distinct CDR3 sequences, less than 45% of them seen once. Samples came from axillary lymph nodes draining the breast cancer. The sample belongs to a study of breast tumors, draining lymph nodes, adjacent tissues. Study findings and constraints: Tumor repertoires ranked between lymph nodes and nontumor tissue in diversity, with V and J gene preferences. Data only fit, rather than demonstrated, lymph node origin of most tumor T cells. Data fit most tumor T cells coming from lymph node, expanding in tumor.

Trimming cost V 0 bases and J 1 base, with 7 bases left between them. This CDR3 comprises 15 residues. The germline gives CDR1 MNHNS, CDR2 SASEGT. The receptor was isolated from a female donor with breast cancer. Some clones in this sample may be carry-over from other donors' samples. The V gene is TRBV6-1, the J gene TRBJ1-5; D may be TRBD1 (5 bases). The sequenced sample consisted of axillary lymph node tissue. CDR3 sequence: CASSEAPGSNQPQHF. DNA for the CDR3: TGTGCCAGCAGTGAAGCGCCAGGGAGCAATCAGCCCCAGCATTTT.